Listed below are T cell receptor beta chains from one sample, sequenced in a study of tumor and adjacent non-tumor tissue in lung cancer. A single record per CDR3 protein comes from TCRdb applying MiXCR to the multiplex PCR reads. The sample shows 65,000 to 85,000 distinct CDR3 sequences, around 76% of them seen only once. The material sequenced was distant non-tumor lung tissue. These receptors originate from a man aged 55 to 69 with non-small cell lung cancer. CDR3s include the opening cysteine and the closing phenylalanine or tryptophan. Fields, in order: D gene, clone size, J gene, V gene, CDR3 protein, CDR3 DNA. The D gene is left open where the match is weak. Rows may omit the clone size; those that give it use once, few, many or a size class.

>TRBD2|.|TRBJ2-2|TRBV12-5
CASGPPTSGYTGELYF
TGTGCAAGTGGTCCCCCGACTAGCGGATACACCGGGGAGCTGTATTTT
>.|many|TRBJ2-7|TRBV20-1
CSARVRDLEQYF
TGCAGTGCTAGGGTGCGGGATCTCGAGCAGTACTTC
>TRBD1|.|TRBJ2-5|TRBV4-1
CASSQIRQGGEKTQYF
TGCGCCAGCAGCCAAATTAGACAGGGGGGGGAAAAGACACAGTACTTC
>.|.|TRBJ2-7|TRBV6-1
CASSEALRGSVQYF
TGTGCCAGCAGTGAAGCGCTGAGGGGTAGCGTGCAGTACTTC
>.|few|TRBJ2-3|TRBV28
CASSPSVYSTDTQYF
TGTGCCAGCAGCCCTAGCGTATATAGCACAGATACGCAGTATTTT
>TRBD1|.|TRBJ2-7|TRBV29-1
CSVQGENYDQHF
TGCAGCGTTCAGGGGGAGAACTACGATCAGCACTTC
>.|.|TRBJ2-7|TRBV29-1
CSATNGYEQYF
TGTAGCGCGACTAACGGCTACGAGCAGTACTTC
>TRBD1|.|TRBJ2-2|TRBV6-4
CVGSAGGTGELFF
TGTGTCGGCAGTGCAGGGGGCACCGGGGAGCTGTTTTTT
>.|.|TRBJ2-3|TRBV6-1
CATSDAGTHTDTQYF
TGTGCCACCTCAGATGCGGGAACCCACACAGATACTCAGTATTTT
>TRBD2|many|TRBJ2-7|TRBV5-4
CASSRGLAGGGEQYF
TGTGCCAGCAGCCGCGGACTAGCGGGAGGGGGTGAGCAGTACTTC
>.|.|TRBJ1-2|TRBV13
CASSLGRWNYSYTF
TGTGCCAGCAGTTTAGGCCGGTGGAACTATAGCTACACCTTC
>TRBD2|.|TRBJ2-7|TRBV6-5
CVSTGPAGESGFAYEQYF
TGTGTCAGCACCGGACCAGCGGGAGAGTCGGGGTTTGCCTACGAGCAGTACTTC
>.|once|TRBJ2-2|TRBV11-1
CASSYTRGTEELFF
TGCGCCAGCAGTTATACTCGTGGCACCGAGGAGCTGTTTTTT
>TRBD2|.|TRBJ2-5|TRBV6-1
CTSSQLLAAQETQYF
TGTACCAGCAGTCAGTTGCTAGCGGCCCAAGAGACCCAGTACTTC
>.|.|TRBJ2-3|TRBV5-4
CASSLIEQEPGDIHYF
TGTGCCAGCAGCCTTATCGAGCAGGAGCCGGGAGATATACATTATTTT
>.|.|TRBJ1-5|TRBV6-1
CASSEAPFGGCNQPQHF
TGTGCCAGCAGTGAAGCGCCTTTTGGTGGCTGCAATCAGCCTCAGCATTTT
>.|.|TRBJ2-7|TRBV7-9
CASSSWTRYKQYF
TGTGCCAGCAGCTCATGGACCAGATACAAGCAGTACTTC
>.|.|TRBJ2-7|TRBV29-1
CNAADNFYEQYF
TGCAACGCTGCCGACAACTTCTACGAGCAGTACTTC
>TRBD2|once|TRBJ2-1|TRBV4-1
CASSLGLAGGVEEFF
TGCGCCAGCAGCCTGGGACTAGCGGGAGGGGTTGAGGAGTTCTTC
>.|.|TRBJ2-3|TRBV11-1
CANSLGTRFTDTQYF
TGTGCCAACAGTCTCGGGACACGGTTCACAGATACGCAGTATTTT
>.|.|TRBJ1-4|TRBV4-1
CASSQEGRVWEKLLF
TGCGCCAGCAGTCAAGAAGGCCGCGTTTGGGAAAAACTGTTATTT
>.|.|TRBJ2-2|TRBV6-6
CASSYLVADTGELFF
TGTGCCAGCAGTTACTTAGTAGCGGACACCGGGGAACTGTTTTTT
>TRBD1|many|TRBJ2-2|TRBV5-1
CASSWLGQMNTGELFF
TGCGCCAGCAGCTGGCTGGGACAGATGAACACCGGGGAGCTGTTTTTT
>.|many|TRBJ2-2|TRBV11-2
CASSLYRQPNTGELFF
TGTGCCAGCAGCTTATATAGACAGCCGAACACCGGGGAGCTGTTTTTT
>.|few|TRBJ1-2|TRBV29-1
CSVVGGNYDYTF
TGCAGCGTTGTGGGCGGCAACTATGACTACACCTTC
>TRBD1|.|TRBJ1-1|TRBV29-1
CSIEPVRTGEWTESFF
TGCAGCATTGAACCCGTCCGGACAGGGGAGTGGACTGAATCTTTCTTT
>.|many|TRBJ2-5|TRBV7-9
CASSFGQPQETQYF
TGTGCCAGCAGCTTCGGACAGCCTCAAGAGACCCAGTACTTC
>TRBD2|.|TRBJ2-5|TRBV4-1
CASSQGLAENQETQYF
TGCGCCAGCAGCCAAGGACTAGCGGAAAACCAAGAGACCCAGTACTTC
>.|once|TRBJ2-7|TRBV5-6
CANSFGHGLDF
TGTGCCAACAGCTTCGGCCATGGCTTGGACTTC
>.|.|TRBJ2-5|TRBV29-1
CSVDNRETQYF
TGCAGCGTTGATAACCGAGAGACCCAGTACTTC
>.|.|TRBJ2-7|TRBV14
CTSSQRWAAGALGAYEQYF
TGTACCAGCAGCCAACGTTGGGCTGCTGGAGCGCTAGGGGCCTACGAGCAGTACTTC
>TRBD2|.|TRBJ2-5|TRBV4-1
CASGVAGGFGTQYF
TGCGCCAGCGGAGTAGCGGGAGGGTTTGGGACCCAGTACTTC
>TRBD1|.|TRBJ1-2|TRBV6-5
CTSMQGGANYGHTF
TGTACCAGCATGCAGGGGGGGGCTAACTATGGCCACACCTTC
>.|.|TRBJ2-7|TRBV5-5
CASSGLGGNLMMHERYF
TGTGCCAGCAGCGGCCTAGGGGGTAACCTCATGATGCACGAGCGGTACTTC
>.|.|TRBJ2-7|TRBV11-2
CPSSPPRYKQYF
TGTCCCAGCAGCCCCCCAAGGTACAAGCAGTACTTC
>TRBD1|few|TRBJ1-2|TRBV11-2
CAISLGTGDGYTF
TGTGCCATCAGCTTAGGGACAGGGGACGGTTACACATTC
>.|.|TRBJ2-7|TRBV4-2
CASNPIGSRDEQYF
TGTGCCAGCAACCCGATAGGGAGTAGGGACGAGCAGTACTTT
>TRBD1|.|TRBJ2-1|TRBV20-1
CSVRTTGVWTQFF
TGCAGTGTTAGGACCACAGGGGTTTGGACCCAGTTCTTC
>TRBD2|.|TRBJ2-1|TRBV12-3/TRBV12-4
CATSFPQRDHNERFF
TGCGCCACCAGTTTCCCTCAGCGGGACCACAATGAGCGATTCTTC
>.|.|TRBJ2-3|TRBV29-1
CSVTNPTDTQYF
TGCAGCGTTACCAACCCCACAGATACGCAGTATTTT
>.|.|TRBJ1-2|TRBV29-1
CSVTGSNYGYTF
TGCAGCGTTACTGGCAGCAACTATGGCTACACCTTC